The T cell receptor beta chain described here comes from a study of a mutant IDH1 vaccine in newly diagnosed glioma. Study-level background: Treated patients, averaging roughly 44 years, were roughly 60% male and approximately 38% female. Patients got radiotherapy, temozolomide, or both beforehand, and most got both. Overall study results and limits: Evidence of vaccine-induced immune responses was documented in 85% to 95% of patients. No link was apparently found between pseudoprogression and changes in top peripheral T cell clonotypes.

Concerning this clone itself: As yet, its antigen is unknown.

Sequencing was performed with immunoSEQ multiplex PCR; in TCRdb, only in-frame clones are kept and a portion is missing. In the table there are about 37,000 clones, just under 85% of which are singletons. Losses at the gene ends were 5 bases for V and 4 bases for J; bases not matched to a gene: 4. Per germline, CDR1 MNHEY and CDR2 SVGAGI. CDR3 size: 13 residues. Time point noted: week 5, during vaccination. Every vaccine dose comprised 300 ug of mutant IDH1 20-mer peptide plus topical imiquimod. V and J are TRBV6-5 and TRBJ1-1; TRBD1 aligns across 7 bases. This clonotype originated in a man aged 25-45 years with glioma. Here the sequenced sample was PBMCs, taken from a glioma patient whose treatment included an IDH1 peptide vaccine. CDR3 residues: CASSRQGATEAFF. Here the CDR3 DNA reads TGTGCCAGCAGTCGACAGGGAGCCACTGAAGCTTTCTTT.